This T cell receptor (beta chain) derives from a study of blood T cell repertoires in COVID-19. Background on the study: PBMCs, B-cell-depleted T cells, or T cells provided the cDNA or gDNA that made up the material.

After removal of 0 bases from V and 9 bases from J, the junction contained 7 bases not matched to a gene. Germline loops: CDR1 SNHLY, CDR2 FYNNEI. The CDR3 has 14 residues. Using immunoSEQ multiplex PCR, the repertoire was profiled, and TCRdb retains in-frame clones only, with some absent. This sample has more than 90,000 clones, with around 85% found just once. Only a few counts were recorded for this clone. The sample consisted of peripheral blood. The chain carries TRBV2 and TRBJ2-7, with 8 bases lining up with TRBD1. This clonotype was sampled from a woman aged 60 to 75 with COVID-19, enrolled during active disease. The CDR3 sequence: CASSEARDRRGQYF. CDR3 nucleotides: TGTGCCAGCAGTGAAGCGCGGGACAGGAGAGGGCAGTACTTC.